This T cell receptor beta chain was sequenced in a study of OX40 agonist ivuxolimab in advanced cancers. Study as a whole: Ivuxolimab is an agonistic anti-OX40 (CD134) antibody, and patients were treated with it.

The CDR3 has 14 residues. Per germline, CDR1 MDHEN and CDR2 SYDVKM. V lost 3 bases and J lost 4, with 10 bases in between. Repertoires were generated with immunoSEQ multiplex PCR, while TCRdb's copy carries only in-frame clones and drops some. The sample lists fewer than 30,000 clones; roughly 87% were seen once. Blood got drawn at baseline, again on cycle 4 day 1, and then on cycle 7 day 1. This TCR was sampled from an adult with an advanced solid tumor such as melanoma, head and neck, liver or kidney cancer. The rearrangement uses TRBV28 and TRBJ1-3; TRBD1 might be the D (5 bases). Sequencing was performed on CD4+ or CD8+ T cells sorted from blood, taken in a trial of the OX40 agonist ivuxolimab. The CDR3 spells CASSFRGTGNTIYF. As DNA, the CDR3 is TGTGCCAGCAGTTTCCGGGGGACCGGAAACACCATATATTTT.